The TCR beta chain described here comes from a study of T cells after yellow fever vaccination. The CDR3 length is 15 residues. Trimming cost V 1 base and J 7 bases; bases outside gene matches: 7. TCRdb re-called the 5' RACE reads through MiXCR, storing one row per CDR3 protein. The sample lists about 350,000 distinct CDR3 sequences, 9.5% to 13% occurring once. This clonotype has more than one count but fewer than ten. This chain joins TRBV12-3 or TRBV12-4 and TRBJ2-1; 7 positions agree with TRBD2. The sequencing used PBMCs, collected on the day of the first yellow fever vaccination. The TCR originated in a man between 18 and 29 years old who received the YFV17D yellow fever vaccine. CDR3 nucleotides: TGTGCCAGCAGTTTAGTAGGGGAGGGGAGGAATGAGCAGTTCTTC. Encoded protein: CASSLVGEGRNEQFF.